This T cell receptor beta chain appears in the sequencing data of a study of cytomegalovirus exposure and HLA in healthy donors. Concerning this clone: Distinct nucleotide sequences in the sample also encode this CDR3.

The PCR contained 60 Vbeta and 13 Jbeta primers. Clones were sequenced by immunoSEQ multiplex PCR, and TCRdb holds only the in-frame ones, with some missing. The repertoire consists of some 130,000 clones, with around 84% occurring once and the leading ten covering approximately 3.5%. In germline, CDR1 is SGHTA, CDR2 FQGNSA. V was cut by 0 bases and J by 0 bases, with 6 bases left in between. This CDR3 has 15 amino acids. The gene calls are TRBV7-2 and TRBJ1-3, with D possibly being TRBD1 (5 bases). The sequence came from a woman aged 25-40 years in good health and CMV-seropositive. Sequencing was done on a sample of PBMCs. The CDR3 loop reads CASSLAGASGNTIYF. CDR3 sequence (DNA): TGTGCCAGCAGCTTAGCAGGGGCCTCTGGAAACACCATATATTTT.